This T cell receptor (beta chain) comes out of a study of T cell responses to AZD1222 COVID-19 vaccine. Overall study: Some second doses came at about 4 weeks and others at about 12 weeks; these were pooled.

Deletions cut 3 bases from V and 5 bases from J, with 11 bases between. The length of the CDR3 is 13 residues. Germline-derived CDR1 and CDR2 are SGHKS and YYEKEE (reference sequence). Assay: immunoSEQ multiplex PCR; the TCRdb copy retains only in-frame clones and omits some. The data hold nearly 95,000 clones, with around 91% observed a single time. Study-wide results and caveats: White British donors predominated, females outnumbered males, and clonal diversity was possibly underestimated. Baseline serology detected seropositivity in only six AZD1222 recipients.

With regard to this clone: The target antigen is unknown.

The specimen was peripheral blood, collected on day 0 of AZD1222 vaccination. The chain carries TRBV5-5 and TRBJ1-2, with a weak D call TRBD1 (5 bases). This TCR derives from an adult in good health. CDR3 nucleotide sequence: TGTGCCAGCAGCTCGGGACTCATTTATGGCTACACCTTC. Translation: CASSSGLIYGYTF.